This T cell receptor (beta chain) was profiled in a study of CD8+ T cells in alopecia areata. Across the whole study: Treated individuals took tofacitinib by mouth, 5 to 10 mg twice daily. Patients took tofacitinib for 6 to 18 months, followed by 6 drug-free months. Study-wide results and limits: Elevated clonality characterized lesional scalp relative to normal scalp, particularly in alopecia totalis/universalis.

CDR3 length: 13 residues. Germline CDR1 and CDR2: MNHEY and SMNVEV (reference sequence). V shed 9 bases and J 3 bases; nucleotides not matched to a gene: 3. As to this clone: Its antigen is undetermined.

Extracted RNA was reverse transcribed into cDNA, the sequencing template. Repertoires were generated with immunoSEQ multiplex PCR, while TCRdb's copy carries only in-frame clones and drops some. The data show 130,000 to 150,000 clones, around 87% seen once. PBMCs, the starting material, were the source of sorted CD4+ and CD8+ T cells. The rearrangement uses TRBV27 and TRBJ2-7; 12 positions agree with TRBD2. This clonotype was obtained from a human donor with alopecia areata. Sequencing used CD8+ T cells sorted from blood, obtained at week 0. For the CDR3, the DNA is TGTGCCAGTGGACTAGCGGGGAGCTACGAGCAGTACTTC. It translates to CASGLAGSYEQYF.